This is a list of T cell receptor beta chains from one sample in a study of T cell responses to AZD1222 COVID-19 vaccine. Repertoires were generated with immunoSEQ multiplex PCR, while TCRdb's copy carries only in-frame clones and drops some. Of about 130,000 clones in the sample, roughly 88% are singletons; the top ten hold approximately 8%. The sequenced sample was peripheral blood, obtained on day 0 of AZD1222 vaccination. These receptor sequences come from an adult in good health. CDR3s include the opening cysteine and the closing phenylalanine or tryptophan. The D gene is left open where the match is weak. Size values are once, few and many counts, or a class for expanded clones, and some rows have none.

size	V	J	D	DNA	CDR3
-	TRBV7-2	TRBJ2-3	-	TGTGCCAGCAGCAGCGACACGGCCAGTTTTAGGTATTTT	CASSSDTASFRYF
once	TRBV19	TRBJ2-7	-	TGTGCCAGTAGTCAAGACAACTACGAGCAGTACTTC	CASSQDNYEQYF
-	TRBV7-2	TRBJ2-7	-	TGTGCCAGCAGCTTAGCGATCCAGGGCCACGAGCAGTACTTC	CASSLAIQGHEQYF
-	TRBV27	TRBJ2-1	TRBD2	TGTGCCAGCAGCCGTAGCGGGAGGACCTACAATGAGCAGTTCTTC	CASSRSGRTYNEQFF
-	TRBV2	TRBJ1-1	-	TGTGCCATCCCATCGGGGGGGGTAACTGAAGCTTTCTTT	CAIPSGGVTEAFF
once	TRBV7-9	TRBJ1-2	-	TGTGCCAGCAGCTTAGGAGGGAATCGCAACTATGGCTACACCTTC	CASSLGGNRNYGYTF
-	TRBV28	TRBJ2-7	TRBD1	TGTGCCAGCAGTCAAGGACAGGGGGTGGCCTACGAGCAGTACTTC	CASSQGQGVAYEQYF
once	TRBV27	TRBJ2-7	TRBD2	TGTGCCAGCAGCCCCGGGACTAATCGTTTGGAGCAGTACTTC	CASSPGTNRLEQYF
-	TRBV5-5	TRBJ1-2	-	TGTGCCAGCAGCTTGCGGGGAAACTATGGCTACACCTTC	CASSLRGNYGYTF
-	TRBV7-2	TRBJ1-1	-	TGTGCCAGCAGCTTAGTACGGGCCTCTGAAGCTTTCTTT	CASSLVRASEAFF
few	TRBV30	TRBJ1-1	-	TGTGCCTGGAGTTGGGGGGACACTGAAGCTTTCTTT	CAWSWGDTEAFF
-	TRBV19	TRBJ2-7	TRBD2	TGTGCCAGTACTCGGACTAGCGGGAGTGTCAACGAGCAGTACTTC	CASTRTSGSVNEQYF
few	TRBV19	TRBJ2-7	TRBD1	TGTGCCAGTAGCGACAGGGGAGGCCACGAGCAGTACTTC	CASSDRGGHEQYF